The 14 T cell receptor beta chains listed next were all sequenced from one sample in a study of blood T cell repertoires in COVID-19 (dated by TCRdb to about 2020). The library was produced with the immunoSEQ multiplex PCR assay. This is the immuneACCESS table as TCRdb keeps it, with only in-frame sequences that have V and J called. A part of the clones is gone; compared with another copy, unresolved V genes explain less than half, and the rest is unexplained. The sample profile shows approximately 50,000 clones; roughly 82% of them were found once. Of the sample, approximately 7.7% falls within the top ten clones. Sequencing was carried out using peripheral blood. These receptors all come from a human donor in a cohort sampled during active COVID-19.

This clone showed up just once. The rearrangement links TRBV3-1 (or the pseudogene TRBV3-2) to TRBJ2-5; possible D gene TRBD2, 7 bases. Germline V lookup: CDR1 LGHDT, CDR2 YNNKEL (reference sequence). Trimming took 1 base from V and 5 from J, leaving 11 bases between them. The CDR3 runs to 14 residues. CDR3 in amino acids: CASSQVGGRETQYF. CDR3 DNA: TGTGCCAGCAGCCAAGTGGGGGGGCGTGAGACCCAGTACTTC.

The chain couples TRBV11-2 to TRBJ2-1; D ambiguous. CDR3 length: 15 amino acids. V lost 6 bases and J 0 bases, leaving 12 bases between the germline ends. The germline V gene encodes CDR1 SGHAT and CDR2 FQNNGV. CDR3 DNA: TGTGCCAGCAGGACGGCCCAGGCCTCCTACAATGAGCAGTTCTTC. Amino acid sequence: CASRTAQASYNEQFF. Drawing the rest from reference TRBV11-2 and TRBJ2-1, the complete variable domain is EAGVAQSPRYKIIEKRQSVAFWCNPISGHATLYWYQQILGQGPKLLIQFQNNGVVDDSQLPKDRFSAERLKGVDSTLKIQPAKLEDSAVYLCASRTAQASYNEQFFGPGTRLTVL.

This chain connects TRBV6-4 to TRBJ2-1; TRBD2 agrees at 9 bases. Germline CDR1 and CDR2: MRHNA and SNTAGT. The CDR3 is made up of 16 amino acids. V lost 4 bases to trimming and J lost 14 bases; unmatched junction nucleotides: 18. The CDR3 coding sequence is TGTGCCAGCAGTGCCGCCCCTTTGGCGGGAGGGCCCGCCGAGTTCTTC. Protein sequence: CASSAAPLAGGPAEFF.

The gene calls are TRBV6-1 and TRBJ1-5; TRBD1 aligns across 9 bases. Per germline, CDR1 MNHNS and CDR2 SASEGT. V gave up 3 bases and J gave up 5 bases; unmatched junction bases: 2. The CDR3 consists of 14 residues. The CDR3 reads CASSEGQGHQPQHF. For the CDR3, the DNA is TGTGCCAGCAGTGAGGGACAGGGACATCAGCCCCAGCATTTT.

The chain has TRBV9 and TRBJ1-2; possible D gene TRBD1, 5 bases. Germline CDR1 reads SGDLS; CDR2 reads YYNGEE. This CDR3 has 15 amino acids. The V and J ends lost 0 bases and 3 bases respectively, with 12 bases between them. The CDR3 DNA reads TGTGCCAGCAGCGTAGAGGACCGGACATACTATGGCTACACCTTC. The encoded protein is CASSVEDRTYYGYTF.

This chain connects TRBV29-1 to TRBJ2-1, with D perhaps TRBD2 (5 bases). The germline gives CDR1 SQVTM, CDR2 ANQGSEA. Trimming pared 4 bases from V and 2 bases from J, leaving 6 bases between. CDR3 length: 12 amino acids. The CDR3 DNA follows: TGCAGCGTTGCGGGGACCTACAATGAGCAGTTCTTC. This gives the protein CSVAGTYNEQFF.

This chain joins TRBV3-1 (or the pseudogene TRBV3-2) and TRBJ2-4; D not certain. The CDR3 loop spans 13 amino acids. Trimming removed 1 base at V and 6 bases at J, with 7 bases between. Looked up from germline, CDR1 is LGHDT and CDR2 is YNNKEL (reference sequence). CDR3 nucleotides: TGTGCCAGCAGCCAAGGCAGTGGAAACATTCAGTACTTC. Translating it yields CASSQGSGNIQYF.

The chain carries TRBV7-2 and TRBJ2-6, with TRBD1 matching over 7 bases. This CDR3 spans 17 amino acids. Germline CDR1 SGHTA, CDR2 FQGNSA. Unmatched junction bases numbered 3, after V lost 1 base and J lost 0 bases. Written as DNA, the CDR3 is TGTGCCAGCAGCTTAGGAGGGGGCAGCTCTGGGGCCAACGTCCTGACTTTC. It specifies CASSLGGGSSGANVLTF.

This rearrangement joins TRBV3-1 (or the pseudogene TRBV3-2) to TRBJ2-1; 9 nucleotides match TRBD2. Germline CDR1 and CDR2: LGHDT and YNNKEL (reference sequence). There are 13 residues in the CDR3. V trimming: 8 bases; J trimming: 9 bases; junction bases outside the gene matches: 8. Here the CDR3 DNA reads TGTGCCAGCGATATTAGCGGGAGTGGTGAGCAGTTCTTC. Protein: CASDISGSGEQFF.

This chain links TRBV5-4 with TRBJ2-1; 12 bases are a match to TRBD2. Germline V gives CDR1 SGHNT, CDR2 YYREEE (reference sequence). Trimming at V came to 5 bases and at J to 7 bases, leaving 10 bases not matched to a gene. The CDR3 has 16 amino acids. For the CDR3, the DNA is TGTGCCAGCAGATACGGACTAGCGGGAAGAGAAAATGAGCAGTTCTTC. Amino acids: CASRYGLAGRENEQFF.

The gene calls are TRBV28 and TRBJ1-1; D is perhaps TRBD1 (5 bases). The CDR3 has 13 amino acids. Between the trimmed V and J ends, which lost 0 bases and 5 bases, there was a span of 7 bases. Germline V gene lookup returns CDR1 MDHEN and CDR2 SYDVKM. CDR3 DNA sequence: TGTGCCAGCAGTTTATGGAAGGGGACTGAAGCTTTCTTT. Translated, it gives CASSLWKGTEAFF.

This sequence joins TRBV3-1 (or the pseudogene TRBV3-2) and TRBJ2-1; TRBD2 aligns across 7 bases. The V and J ends lost 5 bases and 4 bases, in that order; junction bases with no gene match: 11. This CDR3 has 16 residues. CDR1 and CDR2 from the germline V gene are LGHDT and YNNKEL (reference sequence). CDR3 residues: CASSYPGGYLYNEQFF. The CDR3 DNA is TGTGCCAGCAGCTACCCCGGGGGGTACCTGTACAATGAGCAGTTCTTC.

The chain links TRBV10-3 to TRBJ2-1, with D uncertain. The V end lost 3 bases, the J end lost 0 bases, and 12 bases lay between the germline ends. This CDR3 region has 16 residues. Germline assignment: CDR1 ENHRY and CDR2 SYGVKD. The CDR3: CAISDGQTSSYNEQFF. DNA for the CDR3: TGTGCCATCAGTGATGGGCAGACCTCCTCCTACAATGAGCAGTTCTTC.

This clone came up once. The junction departs from germline at one end; a sequencing error may be responsible. The chain employs TRBV28 and TRBJ2-2, with 8 bases fitting TRBD1. The CDR3 is 17 amino acids. CDR1 is MDHEN and CDR2 is SYDVKM in the germline V gene. The CDR3 DNA sequence: TGTGCCAGCAGGTTATCGGTCCGGACAGGGTCCACCGGGGAGCTGTTTTTT. Amino acids: CASRLSVRTGSTGELFF. The full variable domain, completed using reference TRBV28 and TRBJ2-2, is DVKVTQSSRYLVKRTGEKVFLECVQDMDHENMFWYRQDPGLGLRLIYFSYDVKMKEKGDIPEGYSVSREKKERFSLILESASTNQTSMYLCASRLSVRTGSTGELFFGEGSRLTVL.